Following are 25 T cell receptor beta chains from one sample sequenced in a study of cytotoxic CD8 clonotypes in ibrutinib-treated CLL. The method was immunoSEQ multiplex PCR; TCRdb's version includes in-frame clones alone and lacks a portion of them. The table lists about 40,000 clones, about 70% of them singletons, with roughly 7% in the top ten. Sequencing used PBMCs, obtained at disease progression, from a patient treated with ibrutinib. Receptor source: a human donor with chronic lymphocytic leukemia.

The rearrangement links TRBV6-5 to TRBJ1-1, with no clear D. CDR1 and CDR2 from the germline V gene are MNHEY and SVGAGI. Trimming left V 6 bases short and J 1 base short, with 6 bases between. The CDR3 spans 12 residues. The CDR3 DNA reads TGTGCCAGCAGAAGACAGAACACTGAAGCTTTCTTT. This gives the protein CASRRQNTEAFF.

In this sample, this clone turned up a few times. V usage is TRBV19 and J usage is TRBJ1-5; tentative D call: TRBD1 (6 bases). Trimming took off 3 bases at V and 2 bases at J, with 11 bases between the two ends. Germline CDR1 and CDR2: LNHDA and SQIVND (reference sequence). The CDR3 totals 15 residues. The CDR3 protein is CASSISGAGNQPQHF. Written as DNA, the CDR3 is TGTGCCAGTAGTATTTCGGGGGCAGGCAATCAGCCCCAGCATTTT.

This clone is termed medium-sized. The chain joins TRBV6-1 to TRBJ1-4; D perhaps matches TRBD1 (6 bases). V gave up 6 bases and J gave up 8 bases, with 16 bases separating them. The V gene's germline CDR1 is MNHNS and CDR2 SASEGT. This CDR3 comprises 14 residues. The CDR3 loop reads CASRPGKGGEKLFF. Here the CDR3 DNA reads TGTGCCAGCAGGCCCGGGAAAGGGGGGGAAAAACTGTTTTTT.

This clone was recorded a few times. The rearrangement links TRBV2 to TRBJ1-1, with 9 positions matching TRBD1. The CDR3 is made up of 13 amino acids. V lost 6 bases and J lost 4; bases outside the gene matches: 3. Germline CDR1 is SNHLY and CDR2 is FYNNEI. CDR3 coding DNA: TGTGCCAGCAGCAACAGGGGGCCCACTGAAGCTTTCTTT. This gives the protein CASSNRGPTEAFF.

CDR3: CASIGGQFVNQPQHF. CDR3 DNA sequence: TGTGCCAGCATCGGCGGACAGTTCGTCAATCAGCCCCAGCATTTT. The genes are TRBV28 and TRBJ1-5; TRBD1 might be the D (6 bases). Per germline, CDR1 MDHEN and CDR2 SYDVKM. The CDR3 loop spans 15 amino acids. Trimming left V 7 bases short and J 3 bases short, with 16 bases between.

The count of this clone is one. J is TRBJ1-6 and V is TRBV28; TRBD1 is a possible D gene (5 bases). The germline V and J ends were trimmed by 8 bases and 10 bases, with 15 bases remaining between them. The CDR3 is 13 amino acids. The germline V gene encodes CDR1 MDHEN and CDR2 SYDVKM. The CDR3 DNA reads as TGTGCCAGCCTAGGGCAGGGAAACTCACCCCTCCACTTT. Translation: CASLGQGNSPLHF.

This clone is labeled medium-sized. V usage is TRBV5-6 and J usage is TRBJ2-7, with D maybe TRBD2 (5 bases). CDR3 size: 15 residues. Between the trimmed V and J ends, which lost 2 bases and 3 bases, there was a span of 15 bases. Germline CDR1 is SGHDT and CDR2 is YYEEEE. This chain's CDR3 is CASSFGAGGGYEQYF. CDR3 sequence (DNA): TGTGCCAGCAGCTTTGGCGCAGGAGGAGGCTACGAGCAGTACTTC.

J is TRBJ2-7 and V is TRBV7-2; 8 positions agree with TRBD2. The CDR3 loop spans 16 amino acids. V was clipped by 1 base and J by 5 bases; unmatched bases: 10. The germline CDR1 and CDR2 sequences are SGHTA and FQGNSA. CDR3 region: CASSLVFGAGDHEQYF. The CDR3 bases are TGTGCCAGCAGCTTAGTATTCGGAGCGGGAGACCACGAGCAGTACTTC.

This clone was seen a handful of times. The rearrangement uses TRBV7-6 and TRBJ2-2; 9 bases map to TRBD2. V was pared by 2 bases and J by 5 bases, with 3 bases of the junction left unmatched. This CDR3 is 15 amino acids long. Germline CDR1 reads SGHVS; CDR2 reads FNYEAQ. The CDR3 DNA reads TGTGCCAGCAGCTTAAGGCGGGAGGGAACCGGGGAGCTGTTTTTT. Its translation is CASSLRREGTGELFF.

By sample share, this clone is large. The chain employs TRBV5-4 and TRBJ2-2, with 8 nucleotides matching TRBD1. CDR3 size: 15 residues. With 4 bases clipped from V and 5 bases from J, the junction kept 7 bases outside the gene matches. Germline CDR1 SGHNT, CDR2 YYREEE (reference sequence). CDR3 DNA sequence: TGTGCCAGCAGCCCATCAGGGGGCTTAACCGGGGAGCTGTTTTTT. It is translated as CASSPSGGLTGELFF.

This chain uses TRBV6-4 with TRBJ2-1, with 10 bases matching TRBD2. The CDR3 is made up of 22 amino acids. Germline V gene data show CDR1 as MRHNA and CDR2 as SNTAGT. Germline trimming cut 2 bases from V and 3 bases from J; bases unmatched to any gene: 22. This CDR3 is CASSDMRQGGRASGRLYNEQFF. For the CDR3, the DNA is TGTGCCAGCAGTGACATGAGACAGGGCGGGAGGGCTAGCGGGAGACTCTACAATGAGCAGTTCTTC.

The CDR3 is CASSLMGPSGNTGELFF. The DNA of the CDR3 is TGCGCCAGCAGCTTAATGGGACCTAGCGGGAACACCGGGGAGCTGTTTTTT. The chain uses TRBV5-1 and TRBJ2-2; the match to TRBD2 covers 7 bases. The trim removed 2 bases at V and 1 base at J, leaving 8 bases unmatched. CDR3 length equals 17 residues. CDR1 is SGHRS and CDR2 is YFSETQ in the germline V gene.

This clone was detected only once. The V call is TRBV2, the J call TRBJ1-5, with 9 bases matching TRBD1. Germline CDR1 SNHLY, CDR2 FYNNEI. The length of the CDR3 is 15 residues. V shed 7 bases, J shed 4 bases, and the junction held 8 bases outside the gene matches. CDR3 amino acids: CASTFPGQGNQPQHF. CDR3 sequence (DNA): TGTGCCAGCACGTTCCCGGGACAGGGAAATCAGCCCCAGCATTTT.

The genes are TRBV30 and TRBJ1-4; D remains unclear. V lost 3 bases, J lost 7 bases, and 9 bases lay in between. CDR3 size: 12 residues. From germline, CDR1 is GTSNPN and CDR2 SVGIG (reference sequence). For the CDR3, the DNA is TGTGCCTGGAGGCCGGAGAGTGAAAAACTGTTTTTT. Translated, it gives CAWRPESEKLFF.

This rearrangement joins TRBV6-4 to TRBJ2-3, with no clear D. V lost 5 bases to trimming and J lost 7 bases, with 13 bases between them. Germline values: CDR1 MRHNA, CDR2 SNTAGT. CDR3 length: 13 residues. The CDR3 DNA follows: TGTGCCAGCAGTCAGGACCTCGTGAATACGCAGTATTTT. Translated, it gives CASSQDLVNTQYF.

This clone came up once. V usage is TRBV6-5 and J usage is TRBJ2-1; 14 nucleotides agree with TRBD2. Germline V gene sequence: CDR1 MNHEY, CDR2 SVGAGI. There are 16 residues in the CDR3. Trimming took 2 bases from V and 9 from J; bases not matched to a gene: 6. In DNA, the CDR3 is TGTGCCAGCAGTTACGGCGAGGGACTAGCGGGAGCTGAGCAGTTCTTC. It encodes CASSYGEGLAGAEQFF.

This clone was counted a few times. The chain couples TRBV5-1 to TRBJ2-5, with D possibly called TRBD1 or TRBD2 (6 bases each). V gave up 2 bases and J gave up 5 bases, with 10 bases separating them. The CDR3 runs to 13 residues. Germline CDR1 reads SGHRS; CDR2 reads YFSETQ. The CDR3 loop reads CASSFGGQETQYF. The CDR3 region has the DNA TGCGCCAGCAGCTTTGGGGGGCAGGAGACCCAGTACTTC.

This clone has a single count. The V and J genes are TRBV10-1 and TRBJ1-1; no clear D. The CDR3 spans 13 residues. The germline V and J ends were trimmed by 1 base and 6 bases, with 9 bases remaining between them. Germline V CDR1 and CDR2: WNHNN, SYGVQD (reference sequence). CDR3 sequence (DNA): TGCGCCAGCAGTGAGTTCTATGGTTCTGAAGCTTTCTTT. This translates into CASSEFYGSEAFF.

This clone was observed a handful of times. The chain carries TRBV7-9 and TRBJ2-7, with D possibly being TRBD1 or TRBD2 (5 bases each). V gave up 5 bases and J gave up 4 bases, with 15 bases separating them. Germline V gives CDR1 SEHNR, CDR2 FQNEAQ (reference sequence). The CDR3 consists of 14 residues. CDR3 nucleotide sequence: TGTGCCAGCAGCGTCCGGGACCGACCGTACGAGCAGTACTTC. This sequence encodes CASSVRDRPYEQYF.

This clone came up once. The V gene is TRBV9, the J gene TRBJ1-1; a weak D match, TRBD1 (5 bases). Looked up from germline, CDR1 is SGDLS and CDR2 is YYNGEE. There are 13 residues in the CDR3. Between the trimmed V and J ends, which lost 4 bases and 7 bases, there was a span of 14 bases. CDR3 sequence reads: CASSPGTAIEAFF. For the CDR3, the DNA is TGTGCCAGCAGCCCAGGGACGGCGATTGAAGCTTTCTTT.

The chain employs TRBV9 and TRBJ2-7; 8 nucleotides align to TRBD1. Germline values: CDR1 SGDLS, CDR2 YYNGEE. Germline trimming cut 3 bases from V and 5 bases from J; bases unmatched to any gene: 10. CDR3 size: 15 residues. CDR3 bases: TGTGCCAGCAGCGAAGAGGACAGGGATCGCGACGAGCAGTACTTC. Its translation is CASSEEDRDRDEQYF.

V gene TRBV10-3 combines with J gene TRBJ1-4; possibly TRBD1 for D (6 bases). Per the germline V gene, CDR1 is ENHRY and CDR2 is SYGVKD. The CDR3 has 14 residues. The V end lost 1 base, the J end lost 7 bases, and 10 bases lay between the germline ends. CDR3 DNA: TGTGCCATCAGTGAGTGGGCAGGGGTTGAAAAACTGTTTTTT. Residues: CAISEWAGVEKLFF.

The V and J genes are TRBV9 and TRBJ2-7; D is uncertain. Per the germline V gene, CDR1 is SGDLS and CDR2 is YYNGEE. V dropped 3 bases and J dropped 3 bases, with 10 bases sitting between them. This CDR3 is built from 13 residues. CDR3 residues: CASSAAPGYEQYF. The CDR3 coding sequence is TGTGCCAGCAGCGCGGCACCTGGCTACGAGCAGTACTTC.

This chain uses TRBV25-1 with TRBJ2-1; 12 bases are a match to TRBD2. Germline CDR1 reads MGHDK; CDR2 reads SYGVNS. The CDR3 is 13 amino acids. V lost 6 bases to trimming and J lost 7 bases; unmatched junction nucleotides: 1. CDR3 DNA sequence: TGTGCCAGCAGACTAGCGGGAGGAAATGAGCAGTTCTTC. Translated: CASRLAGGNEQFF.

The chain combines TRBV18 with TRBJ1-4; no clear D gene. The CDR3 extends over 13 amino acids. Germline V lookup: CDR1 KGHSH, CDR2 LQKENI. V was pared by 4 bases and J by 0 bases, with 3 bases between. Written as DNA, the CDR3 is TGTGCCAGCTCACGCGCAACTAATGAAAAACTGTTTTTT. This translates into CASSRATNEKLFF.